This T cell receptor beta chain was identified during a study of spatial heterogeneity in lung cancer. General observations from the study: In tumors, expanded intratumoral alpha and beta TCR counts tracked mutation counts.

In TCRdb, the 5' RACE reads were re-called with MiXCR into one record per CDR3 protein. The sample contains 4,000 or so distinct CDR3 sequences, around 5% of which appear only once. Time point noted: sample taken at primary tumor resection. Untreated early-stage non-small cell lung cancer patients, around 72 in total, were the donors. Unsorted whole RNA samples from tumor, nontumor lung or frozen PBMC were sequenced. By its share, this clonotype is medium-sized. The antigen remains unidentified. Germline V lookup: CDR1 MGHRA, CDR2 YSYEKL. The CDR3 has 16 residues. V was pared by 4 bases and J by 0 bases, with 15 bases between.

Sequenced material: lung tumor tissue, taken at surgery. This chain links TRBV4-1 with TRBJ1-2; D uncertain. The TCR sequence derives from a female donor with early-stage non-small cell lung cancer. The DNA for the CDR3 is TGCGCCAGCAGCCCCGGCTGGGGAGCCTCTAACTATGGCTACACCTTC. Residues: CASSPGWGASNYGYTF.